Following are 22 T cell receptor beta chains from one sample sequenced in a study of blood T cell repertoires in COVID-19. The method was immunoSEQ multiplex PCR; TCRdb's version includes in-frame clones alone and lacks a portion of them. Altogether some 150,000 clones are present, 70% to 90% being singletons, with the ten largest covering approximately 9.9%. The specimen was peripheral blood. The receptor source for this set is a woman over 75 with acute or convalescent COVID-19.

This chain links TRBV7-8 with TRBJ1-4; TRBD1 might be the D (5 bases). Germline V gene sequence: CDR1 SGHVS, CDR2 FQNEAQ. The CDR3 contains 15 residues. The V and J ends lost 2 bases and 3 bases respectively, with 10 bases between them. The CDR3 reads CASSLSGASNEKLFF. In DNA, the CDR3 is TGTGCCAGCAGCTTAAGCGGGGCATCTAATGAAAAACTGTTTTTT.

V is TRBV6-5 and J is TRBJ1-1; 7 nucleotides line up with TRBD1. The CDR3 is made up of 15 amino acids. CDR1 is MNHEY and CDR2 is SVGAGI in the germline V gene. Trimming took 0 bases from V and 4 from J; bases not matched to a gene: 5. The CDR3, as DNA: TGTGCCAGCAGTTACTCACCAGGGGGTAGCACTGAAGCTTTCTTT. Encoded protein: CASSYSPGGSTEAFF.

This clone appeared a few times. The chain couples TRBV9 to TRBJ2-2; a possible D gene is TRBD1 (6 bases). The CDR3 is 17 amino acids. From germline, CDR1 is SGDLS and CDR2 YYNGEE. V dropped 4 bases and J dropped 4 bases, with 20 bases sitting between them. The CDR3 protein is CASSPTGGQWATGELFF. CDR3 sequence (DNA): TGTGCCAGCAGCCCGACAGGCGGGCAATGGGCCACCGGGGAGCTGTTTTTT.

The CDR3 region is CASSQDGLRVNTEAFF. As DNA, the CDR3 is TGTGCCAGCAGCCAAGATGGTCTGAGGGTCAACACTGAAGCTTTCTTT. The rearrangement links TRBV3-1 (or the pseudogene TRBV3-2) to TRBJ1-1, with no clear D. Germline loops: CDR1 LGHDT, CDR2 YNNKEL (reference sequence). CDR3 length: 16 residues. V lost 0 bases to trimming and J lost 2 bases, with 13 bases between them.

The V and J genes are TRBV27 and TRBJ2-2; D may be TRBD1 (5 bases). Germline V gene lookup returns CDR1 MNHEY and CDR2 SMNVEV (reference sequence). V lost 6 bases and J lost 0, with 8 bases in between. The CDR3 loop spans 14 amino acids. The CDR3 loop reads CASRQTANTGELFF. CDR3 nucleotide sequence: TGTGCCAGCAGACAGACAGCGAACACCGGGGAGCTGTTTTTT.

The rearrangement links TRBV5-1 to TRBJ2-5; TRBD2 aligns across 15 bases. CDR3 length: 17 residues. The germline V gene encodes CDR1 SGHRS and CDR2 YFSETQ. The junction had 6 bases not matched to a gene; V was cut back by 4 bases and J by 2 bases. This chain's CDR3 is CASSPGLAGGSQETQYF. CDR3 in DNA: TGCGCCAGCAGCCCGGGACTAGCGGGGGGCTCGCAAGAGACCCAGTACTTC.

The chain joins TRBV11-3 to TRBJ2-5, with D possibly matching TRBD2 (5 bases). The CDR3 totals 15 residues. Trimming removed 3 bases at V and 2 bases at J, with 13 bases between. Germline assignment: CDR1 SGHNT and CDR2 YENEEA. CDR3 loop: CASSLGGLSQETQYF. The DNA for the CDR3 is TGTGCCAGCAGCTTGGGCGGACTTTCGCAAGAGACCCAGTACTTC.

The chain couples TRBV5-1 to TRBJ1-4; 7 positions agree with TRBD1. Germline V gene data show CDR1 as SGHRS and CDR2 as YFSETQ. V shed 0 bases and J 5 bases; nucleotides not matched to a gene: 1. This CDR3 spans 14 amino acids. This CDR3 is CASSLEQGNEKLFF. The CDR3 region has the DNA TGCGCCAGCAGCTTGGAACAGGGGAATGAAAAACTGTTTTTT.

V gene TRBV6-5 combines with J gene TRBJ1-2; D may be TRBD1 (6 bases). CDR1 is MNHEY and CDR2 is SVGAGI in the germline V gene. Trimming took off 9 bases at V and 4 bases at J, with 9 bases between the two ends. This CDR3 is built from 11 residues. The CDR3 protein is CASRDTYGYTF. The CDR3 DNA sequence: TGTGCCAGTCGGGACACCTATGGCTACACCTTC.

CDR3 region: CASSRGGNNEQFF. In DNA, the CDR3 is TGTGCCAGTAGCCGCGGCGGGAATAATGAGCAGTTCTTC. The rearrangement links TRBV19 to TRBJ2-1; possible D gene TRBD2, 6 bases. Germline lookup yields CDR1 LNHDA and CDR2 SQIVND (reference sequence). Deletions cut 6 bases from V and 7 bases from J, with 13 bases between. The CDR3 runs 13 residues.

This chain joins TRBV5-4 and TRBJ2-5; tentatively, D is TRBD2 (7 bases). V lost 7 bases and J lost 1, with 17 bases in between. This CDR3 is built from 15 residues. CDR1 is SGHNT, CDR2 YYREEE, per germline (reference sequence). The CDR3 here is CASGSGGGPQETQYF. Written as DNA, the CDR3 is TGTGCCAGCGGCAGTGGGGGGGGCCCCCAAGAGACCCAGTACTTC.

In this sample, this clone turned up once. CDR3 DNA sequence: TGTGCCAGCAGCTCAGGGCCCCTGGAGACCCAGTACTTC. Protein product: CASSSGPLETQYF. V is TRBV5-4 and J is TRBJ2-5, with a possible D match to TRBD1 (5 bases). Germline CDR1 reads SGHNT; CDR2 reads YYREEE (reference sequence). Trimming left V 3 bases short and J 5 bases short, with 11 bases between. The CDR3 spans 13 residues.

The chain links TRBV7-2 to TRBJ2-7, with 7 bases lining up with TRBD1. Germline loops: CDR1 SGHTA, CDR2 FQGNSA. CDR3 length: 14 amino acids. V shed 5 bases, J shed 4 bases, and the junction held 8 bases outside the gene matches. The CDR3 sequence is CASSPNPQGYEQYF. In DNA, the CDR3 is TGTGCCAGCAGCCCAAACCCACAGGGGTACGAGCAGTACTTC.

This clone was seen more than once but under ten times. The chain combines TRBV30 with TRBJ1-2, with D possibly being TRBD1 (5 bases). CDR3 length: 15 residues. Germline CDR1 is GTSNPN and CDR2 is SVGIG (reference sequence). Trimming stripped 0 bases from V and 7 bases from J, with 18 bases between. The DNA of the CDR3 is TGTGCCTGGAGTGTACAATGGCAGGGAGGTTCTGGCTACACCTTC. It is translated as CAWSVQWQGGSGYTF.

The V gene is TRBV19, the J gene TRBJ1-1; tentative D call: TRBD1 (6 bases). The length of the CDR3 is 11 residues. CDR1 and CDR2 (germline): LNHDA, SQIVND (reference sequence). The DNA of the CDR3 is TGTGTCTCGGGGGGCGGGGCTGAAGCTTTCTTT. This sequence encodes CVSGGGAEAFF.

The V call is TRBV6-1, the J call TRBJ1-5; TRBD1 is a possible D gene (6 bases). Germline CDR1 is MNHNS and CDR2 is SASEGT. V was trimmed by 3 bases and J by 6 bases, leaving 18 bases between them. The CDR3 has 16 residues. This chain's CDR3 is CASSDRDKGEGQPQHF. The CDR3 nucleotides are TGTGCCAGCAGTGACCGGGACAAGGGGGAGGGTCAGCCCCAGCATTTT.

The V gene is TRBV13, the J gene TRBJ1-1, with D maybe TRBD1 (5 bases). CDR3 length: 13 amino acids. The germline V gene has CDR1 PRHDT and CDR2 FYEKMQ (reference sequence). V lost 9 bases and J 1 base, leaving 12 bases between the germline ends. Here the CDR3 reads CASQKGPNTEAFF. CDR3 bases: TGTGCCAGTCAGAAGGGGCCGAACACTGAAGCTTTCTTT.

This clone was detected only once. V gene TRBV12-5 combines with J gene TRBJ2-7; 10 bases are shared with TRBD2. V dropped 3 bases and J dropped 4; count of bases not matched to a gene: 3. CDR3 length: 14 amino acids. Germline loops: CDR1 LGHNT, CDR2 FRNRAP. The CDR3 DNA is TGTGCTAGTGGTTTAAGACTAGCGGGTTACGAGCAGTACTTC. Amino acids: CASGLRLAGYEQYF.

The gene calls are TRBV18 and TRBJ2-7, with D perhaps matching TRBD1 (6 bases). Per germline, CDR1 KGHSH and CDR2 LQKENI. This CDR3 region has 15 residues. V was shortened by 2 bases and J by 0 bases, with 11 bases between the two germline ends. CDR3 sequence: CASSPTGQSSYEQYF. The CDR3 region has the DNA TGTGCCAGCTCACCAACTGGACAGAGCTCCTACGAGCAGTACTTC.

V and J are TRBV6-6 and TRBJ1-2; a possible D gene is TRBD1 (5 bases). In germline, CDR1 is MNHNY, CDR2 SVGAGI (reference sequence). The CDR3 is 15 amino acids. Trimming took 2 bases from V and 1 from J, leaving 11 bases between them. The CDR3 DNA reads TGTGCCAGCAGTTACGGAAGACAGCGTAACTATGGCTACACCTTC. Protein sequence: CASSYGRQRNYGYTF.

The chain links TRBV19 to TRBJ2-1; 9 bases map to TRBD1. The CDR3 is 15 residues long. In germline, CDR1 is LNHDA, CDR2 SQIVND (reference sequence). The J segment lost 8 bases and the V segment lost 3 bases, leaving 8 bases of the junction unmatched. CDR3 sequence (DNA): TGTGCCAGTAGTATTCAGGGGACAGGGAGCGATGAGCAGTTCTTC. Amino acid sequence: CASSIQGTGSDEQFF.

This clone was counted a few times. This chain uses TRBV19 with TRBJ2-7, with a weak D call TRBD2 (7 bases). V was cut by 3 bases and J by 4 bases, with 13 bases left in between. The CDR3 spans 14 residues. Germline CDR1 reads LNHDA; CDR2 reads SQIVND (reference sequence). The CDR3 nucleotides are TGTGCCAGTAGTATCGCCAGGGGAGGGTACGAGCAGTACTTC. Its protein is CASSIARGGYEQYF.